Following are 24 T cell receptor beta chains from one sample sequenced in a study of monozygotic twins with inflammatory bowel disease. Using the 5' RACE reads, TCRdb records one entry per CDR3 protein without DNA. In all, the sample yields around 140,000 distinct CDR3 sequences. Sequencing used blood. These receptors originate from a human donor with ulcerative colitis or Crohn's disease, or a healthy co-twin of an affected twin (not recorded which).

This rearrangement joins TRBV12-3 or TRBV12-4 to TRBJ2-7. The CDR3 spans 14 residues. The CDR3 protein is CASSLAGARYEQYF.

The chain recombines TRBV5-1 with TRBJ2-2; TCRdb designates TRBD2, a call that cannot be tested without DNA. This CDR3 is 16 amino acids long. Germline loops: CDR1 SGHRS, CDR2 YFSETQ. The CDR3 is CASSRGTSGNTGELFF. Looking up the rest from reference TRBV5-1 and TRBJ2-2 gives the full variable domain: KAGVTQTPRYLIKTRGQQVTLSCSPISGHRSVSWYQQTPGQGLQFLFEYFSETQRNKGNFPGRFSGRQFSNSRSEMNVSTLELGDSALYLCASSRGTSGNTGELFFGEGSRLTVL.

The chain carries TRBV7-2 and TRBJ1-2; there is no DNA to check the TCRdb D call of TRBD1. The CDR3 contains 16 residues. The germline CDR1 and CDR2 sequences are SGHTA and FQGNSA. The CDR3 loop reads CASSLVGTRINYGYTF.

The chain carries TRBV6-1 and TRBJ2-7. Looked up from germline, CDR1 is MNHNS and CDR2 is SASEGT. The length of the CDR3 is 14 residues. The CDR3 loop is CASSPWTEHYEQYF.

The genes are TRBV29-1 and TRBJ2-7. Germline CDR1 and CDR2: SQVTM and ANQGSEA. The CDR3 length is 12 residues. The CDR3: CSVEVQTYEQYF.

The gene calls are TRBV7-9 and TRBJ2-1; TCRdb's assignment of TRBD2 cannot be checked, as there is no DNA. Germline V lookup: CDR1 SEHNR, CDR2 FQNEAQ (reference sequence). The CDR3 loop spans 15 amino acids. The CDR3 loop is CASSFPGRAKDEQFF. Full variable domain (rest looked up from reference TRBV7-9 and TRBJ2-1): DTGVSQNPRHKITKRGQNVTFRCDPISEHNRLYWYRQTLGQGPEFLTYFQNEAQLEKSRLLSDRFSAERPKGSFSTLEIQRTEQGDSAMYLCASSFPGRAKDEQFFGPGTRLTVL.

V is TRBV27 and J is TRBJ2-6; as DNA is missing, the TRBD2 call by TCRdb cannot be tested. The germline gives CDR1 MNHEY, CDR2 SMNVEV (reference sequence). CDR3 length: 17 amino acids. CDR3 residues: CASRLRGSSSGANVLTF.

The chain is built from TRBV24-1 and TRBJ1-2; the D call from TCRdb, TRBD1, cannot be confirmed without DNA. CDR1 KGHDR and CDR2 SFDVKD come from the germline V gene. The CDR3 contains 13 residues. CDR3 in amino acids: CATSRTGIYGYTF.

This sequence joins TRBV30 and TRBJ1-5; TCRdb names TRBD1, which stays unverified in the absence of DNA. CDR1 is GTSNPN and CDR2 is SVGIG in the germline V gene (reference sequence). The length of the CDR3 is 13 residues. CDR3 sequence: CAWSPNREQPQHF.

The chain employs TRBV9 and TRBJ2-1. CDR3 length: 15 amino acids. CDR1 and CDR2 (germline): SGDLS, YYNGEE. CDR3 region: CASSGGGATYNEQFF.

The chain links TRBV10-2 to TRBJ2-3. Germline V gene data show CDR1 as WSHSY and CDR2 as SAAADI. The CDR3 length is 15 residues. This CDR3 is CASSELGLALDTQYF.

V is TRBV11-1 and J is TRBJ2-6; TCRdb proposes TRBD1, but this gene call is untestable without DNA. The germline V gene has CDR1 SGHAT and CDR2 FQDESV (reference sequence). The CDR3 loop spans 18 amino acids. The CDR3 protein is CASQNFGLGTAGANVLTF.

The chain carries TRBV29-1 and TRBJ2-2; TCRdb designates TRBD2, a call that cannot be tested without DNA. Germline V gene data show CDR1 as SQVTM and CDR2 as ANQGSEA. This CDR3 is built from 17 residues. CDR3: CSVEDYNLAGGTGELFF.

The chain combines TRBV12-3 or TRBV12-4 with TRBJ1-4; TCRdb's assignment of TRBD1 cannot be checked, as there is no DNA. There are 14 residues in the CDR3. The CDR3 loop is CASTLTGVYEKLFF.

The V and J genes are TRBV5-1 and TRBJ2-6. The CDR3 covers 15 residues. Germline values: CDR1 SGHRS, CDR2 YFSETQ. The chain's CDR3 is CASSLGASGANVLTF.

The chain carries TRBV12-3 or TRBV12-4 and TRBJ2-1; TCRdb lists TRBD2, though no DNA is available to test this call. This CDR3 has 16 residues. CDR3: CASSSGGLAGINEQFF.

The chain links TRBV20-1 to TRBJ2-7; TCRdb picks TRBD1, but there is no DNA to check that call. The CDR3 is 14 amino acids. The V gene's germline CDR1 is DFQATT and CDR2 SNEGSKA (reference sequence). CDR3 sequence reads: CSASASGQIYEQYF.

This rearrangement joins TRBV24-1 to TRBJ2-2; as DNA is missing, the TRBD1 call by TCRdb cannot be tested. The germline V gene has CDR1 KGHDR and CDR2 SFDVKD. CDR3 length equals 15 residues. The CDR3 protein is CATSDRTGQGRRLFF.

V usage is TRBV7-3 and J usage is TRBJ2-5; the TCRdb D gene call, TRBD1, has no DNA to confirm it. The germline CDR1 and CDR2 sequences are SGHTA and FQGTGA. The CDR3 covers 16 residues. CDR3 sequence reads: CASSLSGVDGKETQYF.

The V and J genes are TRBV20-1 and TRBJ2-7; without DNA, the TCRdb call of TRBD2 cannot be checked. The CDR3 is 13 amino acids. The germline V gene has CDR1 DFQATT and CDR2 SNEGSKA (reference sequence). CDR3 sequence reads: CSARESARAEQYF.

The CDR3 protein is CASSSAPGQGFQPQHF. J is TRBJ1-5 and V is TRBV12-3 or TRBV12-4; with no DNA, the TCRdb D assignment of TRBD1 cannot be verified. This CDR3 is 16 amino acids long.

The rearrangement links TRBV20-1 to TRBJ1-6; the D call from TCRdb, TRBD1, cannot be confirmed without DNA. The CDR3 runs 13 residues. Germline V gene data show CDR1 as DFQATT and CDR2 as SNEGSKA (reference sequence). The CDR3 reads CSARPGGTSPLHF.

The gene calls are TRBV18 and TRBJ1-1; TCRdb selects TRBD1, and the lack of DNA leaves this call unchecked. This CDR3 has 17 amino acids. Germline V gene data show CDR1 as KGHSH and CDR2 as LQKENI. This chain's CDR3 is CASSPPGQGGMNTEAFF. The full variable domain, with the rest looked up from reference TRBV18 and TRBJ1-1, is NAGVMQNPRHLVRRRGQEARLRCSPMKGHSHVYWYRQLPEEGLKFMVYLQKENIIDESGMPKERFSAEFPKEGPSILRIQQVVRGDSAAYFCASSPPGQGGMNTEAFFGQGTRLTVV.

The chain joins TRBV2 to TRBJ1-6; with no DNA, the TCRdb D assignment of TRBD1 cannot be verified. The CDR3 runs 11 residues. Germline V lookup: CDR1 SNHLY, CDR2 FYNNEI. This chain's CDR3 is CASSRDSPLHF.